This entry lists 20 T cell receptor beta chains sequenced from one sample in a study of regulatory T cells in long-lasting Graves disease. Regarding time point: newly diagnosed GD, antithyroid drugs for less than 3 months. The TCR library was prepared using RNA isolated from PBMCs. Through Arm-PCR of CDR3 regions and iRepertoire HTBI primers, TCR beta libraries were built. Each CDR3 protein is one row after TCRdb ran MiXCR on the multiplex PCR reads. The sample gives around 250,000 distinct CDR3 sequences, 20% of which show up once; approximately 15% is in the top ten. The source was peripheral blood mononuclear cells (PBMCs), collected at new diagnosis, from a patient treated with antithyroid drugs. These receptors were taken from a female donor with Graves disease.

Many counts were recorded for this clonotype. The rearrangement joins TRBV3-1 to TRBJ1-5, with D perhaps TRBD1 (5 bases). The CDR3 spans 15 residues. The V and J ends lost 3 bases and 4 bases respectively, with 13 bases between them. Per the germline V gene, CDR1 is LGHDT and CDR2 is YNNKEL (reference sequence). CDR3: CASSHKGPGNQPQHF. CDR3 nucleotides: TGTGCCAGCAGCCATAAGGGTCCAGGGAATCAGCCCCAGCATTTT.

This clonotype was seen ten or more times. DNA of the CDR3: TGTGCCAGCAGCTCGCTAGCGGGGATATTCTTAGATACGCAGTATTTT. Translating gives CASSSLAGIFLDTQYF. This chain uses TRBV7-2 with TRBJ2-3; 9 nucleotides match TRBD2. Germline CDR1 is SGHTA and CDR2 is FQGNSA. The CDR3 spans 16 residues. The V and J ends lost 4 bases and 5 bases, in that order; junction bases with no gene match: 10. Full variable domain (rest looked up from reference TRBV7-2 and TRBJ2-3): GAGVSQSPSNKVTEKGKDVELRCDPISGHTALYWYRQSLGQGLEFLIYFQGNSAPDKSGLPSDRFSAERTGGSVSTLTIQRTQQEDSAVYLCASSSLAGIFLDTQYFGPGTRLTVL.

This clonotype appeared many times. In DNA form, the CDR3 reads TGTGCCACCAGCAGGAGGAGGGGCCGAGAGACCCAGTACTTC. Protein: CATSRRRGRETQYF. The V and J genes are TRBV15 and TRBJ2-5, with a possible D match to TRBD2 (6 bases). Between the trimmed V and J ends, which lost 3 bases and 4 bases, there was a span of 12 bases. This CDR3 is 14 amino acids long. Germline lookup yields CDR1 LNHNV and CDR2 YYDKDF (reference sequence).

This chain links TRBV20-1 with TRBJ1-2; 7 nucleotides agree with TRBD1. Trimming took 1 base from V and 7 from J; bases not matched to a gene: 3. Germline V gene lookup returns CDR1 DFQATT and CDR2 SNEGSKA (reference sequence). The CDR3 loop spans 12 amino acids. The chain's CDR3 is CSARGSGGGYTF. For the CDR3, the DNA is TGCAGTGCTAGAGGGTCAGGGGGTGGCTACACCTTC.

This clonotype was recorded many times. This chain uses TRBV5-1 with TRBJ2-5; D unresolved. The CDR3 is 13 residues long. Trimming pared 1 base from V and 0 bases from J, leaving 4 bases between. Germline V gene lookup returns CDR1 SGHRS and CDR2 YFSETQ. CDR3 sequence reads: CASSLTHQETQYF. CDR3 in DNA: TGCGCCAGCAGCTTGACACACCAAGAGACCCAGTACTTC.

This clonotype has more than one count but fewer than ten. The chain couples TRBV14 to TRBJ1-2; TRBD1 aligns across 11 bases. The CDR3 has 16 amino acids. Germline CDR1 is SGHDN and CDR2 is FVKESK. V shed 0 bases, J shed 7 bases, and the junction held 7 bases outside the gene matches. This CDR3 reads CASSQDRGQGAFGYTF. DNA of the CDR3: TGTGCCAGCAGCCAAGATCGAGGACAGGGGGCGTTTGGCTACACCTTC.

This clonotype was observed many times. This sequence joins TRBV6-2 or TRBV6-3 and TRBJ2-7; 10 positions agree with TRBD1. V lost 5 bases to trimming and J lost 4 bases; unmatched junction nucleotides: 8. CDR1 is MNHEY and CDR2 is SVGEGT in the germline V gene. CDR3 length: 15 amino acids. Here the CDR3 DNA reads TGTGCCAGCAGTGACCCGGGACAGGGGATGTACGAGCAGTACTTC. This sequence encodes CASSDPGQGMYEQYF.

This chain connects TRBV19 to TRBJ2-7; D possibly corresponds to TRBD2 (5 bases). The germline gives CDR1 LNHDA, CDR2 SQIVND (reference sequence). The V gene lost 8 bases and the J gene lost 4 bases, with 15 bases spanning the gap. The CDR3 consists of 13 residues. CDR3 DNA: TGTGCCAGTGGGATGGGTAGCGAATACGAGCAGTACTTC. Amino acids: CASGMGSEYEQYF.

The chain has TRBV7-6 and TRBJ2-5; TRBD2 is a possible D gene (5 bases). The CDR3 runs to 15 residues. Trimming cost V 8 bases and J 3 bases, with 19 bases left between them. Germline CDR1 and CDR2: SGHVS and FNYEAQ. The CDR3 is CASSPPESGEETQYF. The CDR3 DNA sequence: TGTGCCAGCTCACCACCGGAAAGCGGTGAAGAGACCCAGTACTTC.

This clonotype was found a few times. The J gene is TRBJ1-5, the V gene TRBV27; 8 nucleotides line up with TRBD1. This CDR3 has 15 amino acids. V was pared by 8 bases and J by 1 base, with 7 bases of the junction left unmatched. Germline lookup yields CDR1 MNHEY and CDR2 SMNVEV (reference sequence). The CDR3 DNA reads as TGTGCCAGCCTCCCGGACAGGGCGAGCAATCAGCCCCAGCATTTT. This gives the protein CASLPDRASNQPQHF.

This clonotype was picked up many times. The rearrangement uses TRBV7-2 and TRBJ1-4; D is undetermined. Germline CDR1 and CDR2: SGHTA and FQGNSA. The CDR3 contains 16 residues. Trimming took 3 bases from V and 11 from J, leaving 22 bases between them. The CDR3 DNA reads TGTGCCAGCAGCTTCGGGGAGACATTGGGTTTCAGGAAACTGTTTTTT. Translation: CASSFGETLGFRKLFF.

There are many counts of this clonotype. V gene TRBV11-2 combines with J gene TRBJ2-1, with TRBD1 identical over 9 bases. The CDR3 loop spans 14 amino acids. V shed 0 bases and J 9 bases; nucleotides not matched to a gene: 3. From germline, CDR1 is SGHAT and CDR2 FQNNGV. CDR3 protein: CASSLERTGAEQFF. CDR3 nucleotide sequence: TGTGCCAGCAGCTTAGAACGGACAGGGGCTGAGCAGTTCTTC.

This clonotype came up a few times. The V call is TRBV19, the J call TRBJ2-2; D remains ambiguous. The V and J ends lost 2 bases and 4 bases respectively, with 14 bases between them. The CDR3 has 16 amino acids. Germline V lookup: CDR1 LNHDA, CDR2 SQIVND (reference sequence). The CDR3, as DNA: TGTGCCAGTAGTATACTTGCCGTCCGAGGCACCGGGGAGCTGTTTTTT. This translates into CASSILAVRGTGELFF.

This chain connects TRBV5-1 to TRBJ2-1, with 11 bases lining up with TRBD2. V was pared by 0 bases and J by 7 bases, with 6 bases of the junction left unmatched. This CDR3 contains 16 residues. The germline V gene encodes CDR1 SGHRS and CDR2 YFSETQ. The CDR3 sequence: CASSLVASGGRNEQFF. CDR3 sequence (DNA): TGCGCCAGCAGCTTGGTGGCTAGCGGGGGGAGGAATGAGCAGTTCTTC.

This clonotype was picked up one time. The CDR3 spells CATSGDRGYEQYF. DNA of the CDR3: TGTGCCACCAGTGGGGACAGGGGGTACGAGCAGTACTTC. The rearrangement joins TRBV24-1 to TRBJ2-7; 11 nucleotides line up with TRBD1. The V segment lost 5 bases and the J segment 4 bases; nucleotides outside the gene matches: 0. The CDR3 loop spans 13 amino acids. CDR1 and CDR2 (germline): KGHDR, SFDVKD.

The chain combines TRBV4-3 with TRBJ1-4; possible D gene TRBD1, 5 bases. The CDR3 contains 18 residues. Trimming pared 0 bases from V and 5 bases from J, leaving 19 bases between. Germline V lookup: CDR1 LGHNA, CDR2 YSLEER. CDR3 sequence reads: CASSQEYLVRQTNEKLFF. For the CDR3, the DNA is TGCGCCAGCAGCCAAGAGTACCTCGTCCGACAGACCAATGAAAAACTGTTTTTT.

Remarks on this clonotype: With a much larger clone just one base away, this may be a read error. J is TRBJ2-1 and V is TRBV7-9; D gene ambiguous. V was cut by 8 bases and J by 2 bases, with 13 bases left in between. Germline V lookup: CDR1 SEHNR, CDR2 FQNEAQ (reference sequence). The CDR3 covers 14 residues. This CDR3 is CASGSLLAYNEQFF. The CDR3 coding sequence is TGTGCCAGCGGCTCCCTTCTTGCCTACAATGAGCAGTTCTTC.

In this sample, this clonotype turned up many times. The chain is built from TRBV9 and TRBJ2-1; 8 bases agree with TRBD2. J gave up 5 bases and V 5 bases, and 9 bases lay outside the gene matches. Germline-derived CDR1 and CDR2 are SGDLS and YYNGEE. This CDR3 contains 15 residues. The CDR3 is CASSDLAGGHNEQFF. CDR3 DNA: TGTGCCAGCAGTGACCTGGCGGGGGGCCACAATGAGCAGTTCTTC. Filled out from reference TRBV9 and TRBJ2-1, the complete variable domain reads DSGVTQTPKHLITATGQRVTLRCSPRSGDLSVYWYQQSLDQGLQFLIQYYNGEERAKGNILERFSAQQFPDLHSELNLSSLELGDSALYFCASSDLAGGHNEQFFGPGTRLTVL.

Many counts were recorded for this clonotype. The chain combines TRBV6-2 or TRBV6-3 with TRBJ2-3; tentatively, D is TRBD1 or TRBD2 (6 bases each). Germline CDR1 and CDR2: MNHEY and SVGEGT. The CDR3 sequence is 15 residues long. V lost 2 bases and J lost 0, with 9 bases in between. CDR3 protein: CASSYRGHSTDTQYF. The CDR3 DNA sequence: TGTGCCAGCAGTTACCGGGGGCATAGCACAGATACGCAGTATTTT.

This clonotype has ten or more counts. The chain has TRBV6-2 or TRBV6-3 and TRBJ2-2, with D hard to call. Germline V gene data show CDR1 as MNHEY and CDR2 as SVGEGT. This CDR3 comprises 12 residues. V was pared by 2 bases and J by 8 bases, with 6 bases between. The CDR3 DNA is TGTGCCAGCAGTTACACAGCTGGGGAGCTGTTTTTT. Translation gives CASSYTAGELFF.